Below, 15 T cell receptor beta chains from the same sample are listed, as sequenced in a study of blood T cell repertoires in COVID-19. Assay used: immunoSEQ multiplex PCR; TCRdb lists only in-frame clones, some missing. The data hold about 180,000 clones, with roughly nine tenths observed a single time. Material for sequencing was peripheral blood. These receptor sequences come from a woman in her 30s with active or convalescent COVID-19.

The rearrangement joins TRBV11-2 to TRBJ1-4, with D perhaps matching TRBD1 (6 bases). Trimming cost V 4 bases and J 0 bases, with 12 bases left between them. The V gene's germline CDR1 is SGHAT and CDR2 FQNNGV. This CDR3 has 16 amino acids. CDR3 in DNA: TGTGCCAGCAGCTCCTGGGGGGGCGCAACTAATGAAAAACTGTTTTTT. This encodes CASSSWGGATNEKLFF.

The gene calls are TRBV3-1 (or the pseudogene TRBV3-2) and TRBJ2-5; TRBD1 is a possible D gene (5 bases). This CDR3 spans 15 amino acids. Trimming stripped 0 bases from V and 3 bases from J, with 11 bases between. CDR1 and CDR2 from the germline V gene are LGHDT and YNNKEL (reference sequence). CDR3 bases: TGTGCCAGCAGCCAAGATAGGGCAGGGAAAGAGACCCAGTACTTC. Its protein product is CASSQDRAGKETQYF.

The chain has TRBV11-3 and TRBJ2-1, with D perhaps matching TRBD2 (6 bases). The CDR3 contains 16 residues. Per the germline V gene, CDR1 is SGHNT and CDR2 is YENEEA. The V end lost 2 bases, the J end lost 0 bases, and 11 bases lay between the germline ends. The CDR3 spells CASSLLVSGSYNEQFF. CDR3 bases: TGTGCCAGCAGCTTACTGGTTAGCGGCTCCTACAATGAGCAGTTCTTC.

The V call is TRBV19, the J call TRBJ1-2; 7 bases are shared with TRBD1. V gave up 9 bases and J gave up 4 bases; unmatched junction bases: 17. CDR1 is LNHDA, CDR2 SQIVND, per germline (reference sequence). This CDR3 region has 16 residues. CDR3 region: CASHGTDLLTRYGYTF. The DNA for the CDR3 is TGTGCCAGCCACGGGACAGATCTCCTTACACGCTATGGCTACACCTTC.

The chain joins TRBV5-4 to TRBJ1-2, with 10 bases lining up with TRBD1. The CDR3 totals 15 residues. The junction had 3 bases not matched to a gene; V was cut back by 0 bases and J by 4 bases. Germline CDR1 and CDR2: SGHNT and YYREEE (reference sequence). The CDR3 loop is CASSLGTGGFYGYTF. CDR3 coding DNA: TGTGCCAGCAGCTTGGGGACAGGGGGATTCTATGGCTACACCTTC.

The chain recombines TRBV30 with TRBJ1-1, with D possibly TRBD1 on 5 matching bases. The length of the CDR3 is 13 residues. From germline, CDR1 is GTSNPN and CDR2 SVGIG (reference sequence). Trimming stripped 5 bases from V and 4 bases from J, with 14 bases between. The CDR3 region has the DNA TGTGCCTGGGGCCTGTCAGGGCTCACTGAAGCTTTCTTT. This codes for CAWGLSGLTEAFF. Combining the CDR3 with reference TRBV30 and TRBJ1-1 gives the whole variable domain SQTIHQWPATLVQPVGSPLSLECTVEGTSNPNLYWYRQAAGRGLQLLFYSVGIGQISSEVPQNLSASRPQDRQFILSSKKLLLSDSGFYLCAWGLSGLTEAFFGQGTRLTVV.

V gene TRBV19 combines with J gene TRBJ2-3; 8 nucleotides match TRBD1. Germline V gene lookup returns CDR1 LNHDA and CDR2 SQIVND (reference sequence). This CDR3 region has 14 residues. V dropped 4 bases and J dropped 4; count of bases not matched to a gene: 4. As DNA, the CDR3 is TGTGCCAGTAGTAAACAGGACAGGGCAGATACGCAGTATTTT. Amino acid sequence: CASSKQDRADTQYF.

This clone was detected a few times. Other DNA sequences in this specimen translate into the identical CDR3. The chain recombines TRBV6-5 with TRBJ1-6, with 7 bases fitting TRBD1. Germline values: CDR1 MNHEY, CDR2 SVGAGI. The V segment lost 5 bases and the J segment 9 bases; nucleotides outside the gene matches: 7. The CDR3 spans 14 residues. CDR3 in DNA: TGTGCCAGCAGTCGGGACAGTCTGGCTTCACCCCTCCACTTT. Its protein is CASSRDSLASPLHF.

V usage is TRBV4-1 and J usage is TRBJ1-1; TRBD1 agrees at 7 bases. Per germline, CDR1 MGHRA and CDR2 YSYEKL. J was trimmed by 4 bases and V by 4 bases; bases with no gene match: 3. The CDR3 covers 13 residues. DNA for the CDR3: TGCGCCAGCAGCCTACAGGGGAGCACTGAAGCTTTCTTT. Its translation: CASSLQGSTEAFF.

The gene calls are TRBV5-1 and TRBJ2-1; tentative D call: TRBD1 (6 bases). CDR3 length: 13 amino acids. V was shortened by 3 bases and J by 5 bases, with 9 bases between the two germline ends. Germline assignment: CDR1 SGHRS and CDR2 YFSETQ. In DNA, the CDR3 is TGCGCCAGCAGCTATACAGGGAACAATGAGCAGTTCTTC. Protein: CASSYTGNNEQFF.

V and J are TRBV18 and TRBJ1-5, with D possibly TRBD1 on 6 matching bases. CDR1 is KGHSH and CDR2 is LQKENI in the germline V gene. V gave up 3 bases and J gave up 4 bases, with 13 bases separating them. The CDR3 spans 15 residues. CDR3 DNA: TGTGCCAGCTCACCTCTAGGGACAATGAATCAGCCCCAGCATTTT. This codes for CASSPLGTMNQPQHF.

The V gene is TRBV7-8, the J gene TRBJ1-1, with 10 bases fitting TRBD1. The CDR3 runs to 16 residues. With V trimmed by 3 bases and J by 5 bases, 9 bases remained unmatched. Per germline, CDR1 SGHVS and CDR2 FQNEAQ. CDR3 sequence (DNA): TGTGCCAGCAGCTTCAATCGACAGGGGGCAAGGACTGAAGCTTTCTTT. This codes for CASSFNRQGARTEAFF.

V is TRBV7-2 and J is TRBJ2-3; D gene ambiguous. The germline CDR1 and CDR2 sequences are SGHTA and FQGNSA. CDR3 length: 14 residues. Trimming shortened V by 7 bases and J by 1 base, and 12 bases separated the two germline ends. The CDR3 protein is CASTPRSGTDTQYF. The CDR3 bases are TGTGCCAGCACACCGAGGTCGGGCACAGATACGCAGTATTTT. The whole variable domain, filled in from reference TRBV7-2 and TRBJ2-3, reads GAGVSQSPSNKVTEKGKDVELRCDPISGHTALYWYRQSLGQGLEFLIYFQGNSAPDKSGLPSDRFSAERTGGSVSTLTIQRTQQEDSAVYLCASTPRSGTDTQYFGPGTRLTVL.

J is TRBJ2-1 and V is TRBV5-6; the D gene is possibly TRBD1 (6 bases). The germline gives CDR1 SGHDT, CDR2 YYEEEE. The CDR3 spans 14 residues. V was shortened by 1 base and J by 3 bases, with 8 bases between the two germline ends. In DNA, the CDR3 is TGTGCCAGCAGCTTGACAGGGAACTACAATGAGCAGTTCTTC. Protein: CASSLTGNYNEQFF.

The chain employs TRBV7-9 and TRBJ2-6; D uncertain. The V end was cut by 4 bases, the J end by 0 bases, with 7 bases between. The V gene's germline CDR1 is SEHNR and CDR2 FQNEAQ (reference sequence). This CDR3 is 15 amino acids long. CDR3 residues: CASSYSGSGANVLTF. CDR3 bases: TGTGCCAGCAGCTACTCAGGCTCTGGGGCCAACGTCCTGACTTTC.